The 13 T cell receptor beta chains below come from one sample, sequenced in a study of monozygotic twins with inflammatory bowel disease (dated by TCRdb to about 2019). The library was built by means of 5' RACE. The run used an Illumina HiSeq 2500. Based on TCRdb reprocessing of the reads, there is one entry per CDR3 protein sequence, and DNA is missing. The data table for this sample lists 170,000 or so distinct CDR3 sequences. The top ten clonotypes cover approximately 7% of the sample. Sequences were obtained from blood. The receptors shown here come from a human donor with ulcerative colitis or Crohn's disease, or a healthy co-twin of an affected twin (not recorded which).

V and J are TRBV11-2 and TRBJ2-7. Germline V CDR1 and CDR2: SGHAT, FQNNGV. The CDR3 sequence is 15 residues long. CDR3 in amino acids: CASSLGGLSSYEQYF.

The CDR3 loop reads CASSSTGRVAGNTIYF. The gene calls are TRBV5-1 and TRBJ1-3. Germline V gives CDR1 SGHRS, CDR2 YFSETQ. The CDR3 spans 16 residues.

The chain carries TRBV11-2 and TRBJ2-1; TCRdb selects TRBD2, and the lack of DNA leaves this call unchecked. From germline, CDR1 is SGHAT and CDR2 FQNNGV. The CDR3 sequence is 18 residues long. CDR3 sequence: CASSLEGLAGGYRNEQFF.

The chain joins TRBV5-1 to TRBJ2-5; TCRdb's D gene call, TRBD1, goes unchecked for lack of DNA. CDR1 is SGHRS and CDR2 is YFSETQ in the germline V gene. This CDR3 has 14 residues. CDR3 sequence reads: CASSLSPAGETQYF.

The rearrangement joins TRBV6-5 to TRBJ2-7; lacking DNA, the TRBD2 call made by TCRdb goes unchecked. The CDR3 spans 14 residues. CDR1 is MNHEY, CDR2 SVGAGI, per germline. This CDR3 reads CASRLAGGFHEQYF.

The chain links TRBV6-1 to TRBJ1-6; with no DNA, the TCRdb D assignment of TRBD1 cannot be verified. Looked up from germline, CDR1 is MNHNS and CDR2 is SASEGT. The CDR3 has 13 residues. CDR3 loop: CASGGQGRSPLHF.

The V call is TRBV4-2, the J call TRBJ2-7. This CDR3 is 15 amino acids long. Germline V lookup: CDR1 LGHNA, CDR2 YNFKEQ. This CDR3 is CASSQVAGGAYEQYF.

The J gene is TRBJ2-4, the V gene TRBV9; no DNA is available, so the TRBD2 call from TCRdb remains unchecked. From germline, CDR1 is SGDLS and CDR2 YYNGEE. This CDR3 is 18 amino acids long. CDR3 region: CASSPFSTSGVAKNIQYF.

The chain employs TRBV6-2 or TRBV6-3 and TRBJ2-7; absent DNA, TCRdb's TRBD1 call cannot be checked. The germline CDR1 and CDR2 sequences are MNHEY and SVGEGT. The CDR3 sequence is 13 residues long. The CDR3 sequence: CASNPQGLSEQYF.

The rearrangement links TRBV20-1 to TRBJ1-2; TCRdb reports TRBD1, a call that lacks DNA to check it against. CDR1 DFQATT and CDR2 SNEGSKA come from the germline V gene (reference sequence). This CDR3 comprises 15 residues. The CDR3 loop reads CSAVGGDRGHDGYTF.

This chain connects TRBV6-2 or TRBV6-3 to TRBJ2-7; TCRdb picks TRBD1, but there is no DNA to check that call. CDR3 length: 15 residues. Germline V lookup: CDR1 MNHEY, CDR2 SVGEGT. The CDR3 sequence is CASSWDRDSSYEQYF.

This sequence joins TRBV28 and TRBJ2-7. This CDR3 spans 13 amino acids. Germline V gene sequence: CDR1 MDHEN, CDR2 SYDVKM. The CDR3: CASKTGGVYEQYF.

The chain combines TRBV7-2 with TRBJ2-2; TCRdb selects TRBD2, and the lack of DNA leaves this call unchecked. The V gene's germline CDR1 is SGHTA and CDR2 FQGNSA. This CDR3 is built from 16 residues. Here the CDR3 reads CASSFRTSGGAGELFF.